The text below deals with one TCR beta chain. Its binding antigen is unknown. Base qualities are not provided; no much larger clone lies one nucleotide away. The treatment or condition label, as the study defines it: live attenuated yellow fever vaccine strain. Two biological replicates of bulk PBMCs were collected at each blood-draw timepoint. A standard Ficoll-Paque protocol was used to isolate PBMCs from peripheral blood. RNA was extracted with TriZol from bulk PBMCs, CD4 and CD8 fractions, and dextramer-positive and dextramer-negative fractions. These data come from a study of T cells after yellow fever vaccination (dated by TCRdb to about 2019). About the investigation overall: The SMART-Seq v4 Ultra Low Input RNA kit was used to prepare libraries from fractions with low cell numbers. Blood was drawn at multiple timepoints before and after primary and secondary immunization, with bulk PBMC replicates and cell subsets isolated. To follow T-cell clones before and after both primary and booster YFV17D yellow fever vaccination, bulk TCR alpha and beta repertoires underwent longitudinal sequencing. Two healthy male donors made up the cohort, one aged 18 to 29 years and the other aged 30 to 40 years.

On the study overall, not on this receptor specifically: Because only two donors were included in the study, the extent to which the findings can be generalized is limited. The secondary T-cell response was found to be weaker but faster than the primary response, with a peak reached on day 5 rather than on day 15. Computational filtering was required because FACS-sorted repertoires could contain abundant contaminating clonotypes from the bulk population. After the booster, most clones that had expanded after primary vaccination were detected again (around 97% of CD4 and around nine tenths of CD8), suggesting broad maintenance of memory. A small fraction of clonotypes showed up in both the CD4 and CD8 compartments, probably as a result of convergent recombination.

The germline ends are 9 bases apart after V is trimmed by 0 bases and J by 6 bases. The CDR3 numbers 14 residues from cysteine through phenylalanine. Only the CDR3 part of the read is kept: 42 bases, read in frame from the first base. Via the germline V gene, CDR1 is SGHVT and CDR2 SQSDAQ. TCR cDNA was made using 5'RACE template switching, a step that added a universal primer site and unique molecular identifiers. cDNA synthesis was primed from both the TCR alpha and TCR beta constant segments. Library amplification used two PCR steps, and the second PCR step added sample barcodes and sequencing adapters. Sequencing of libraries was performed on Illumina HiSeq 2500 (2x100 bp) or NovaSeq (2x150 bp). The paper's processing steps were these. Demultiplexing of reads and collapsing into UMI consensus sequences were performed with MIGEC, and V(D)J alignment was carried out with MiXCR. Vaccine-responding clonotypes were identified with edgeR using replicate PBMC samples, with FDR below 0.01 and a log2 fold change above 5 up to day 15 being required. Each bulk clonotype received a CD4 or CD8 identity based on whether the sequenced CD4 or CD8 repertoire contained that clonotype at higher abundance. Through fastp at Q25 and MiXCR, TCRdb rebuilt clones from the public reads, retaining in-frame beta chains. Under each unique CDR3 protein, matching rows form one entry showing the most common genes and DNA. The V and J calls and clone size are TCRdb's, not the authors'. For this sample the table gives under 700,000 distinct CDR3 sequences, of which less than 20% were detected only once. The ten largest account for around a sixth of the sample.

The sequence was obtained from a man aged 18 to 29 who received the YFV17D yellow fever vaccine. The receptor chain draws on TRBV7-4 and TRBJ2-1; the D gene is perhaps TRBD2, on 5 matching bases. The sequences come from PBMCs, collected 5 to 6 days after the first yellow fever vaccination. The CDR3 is CASSLALAFNEQFF. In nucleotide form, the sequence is TGTGCCAGCAGCTTAGCCCTAGCTTTCAATGAGCAGTTCTTC.